A selection of T cell receptor beta chains follows, all from one sample in a study of blood T cell repertoires in COVID-19. Libraries were prepared by immunoSEQ multiplex PCR; TCRdb keeps only in-frame clonotypes and omits some of them. The table records about 65,000 clones, more than 80% of them present only once. Sequencing was carried out using peripheral blood. The receptors derive from a man older than 75 with acute or convalescent COVID-19. Each CDR3 is given with its conserved first and last residue. Each record gives: J gene, CDR3 length, clone size, V gene, D gene, CDR3 protein, CDR3 DNA. A D gene is named only where the DNA matches it firmly. A clone size is listed for some rows: how often the clone was seen (once, few, many), or a class if it is expanded.

>TRBJ1-2|13|few|TRBV29-1|.
CSTRLDGNYGYTF
TGCAGCACTAGACTGGACGGTAACTATGGCTACACCTTC
>TRBJ2-3|20|.|TRBV4-2|TRBD2
CASSQDTLAGGLTSTDTQYF
TGTGCCAGCAGCCAAGATACCCTAGCGGGGGGCCTTACTAGCACAGATACGCAGTATTTT
>TRBJ2-1|15|.|TRBV27|.
CASRSPGSSYNEQFF
TGTGCCAGCAGATCTCCAGGGTCTTCCTACAATGAGCAGTTCTTC
>TRBJ1-1|16|.|TRBV27|.
CASSLIGRGPNTEAFF
TGTGCCAGCAGTTTAATAGGTAGGGGCCCGAACACTGAAGCTTTCTTT
>TRBJ2-3|14|.|TRBV2|.
CASSPGLSADTQYF
TGTGCCAGCAGTCCGGGACTGAGTGCAGATACGCAGTATTTT
>TRBJ2-7|15|.|TRBV5-8|TRBD1
CASSLVTGGFYEQYF
TGTGCCAGCAGCTTGGTGACAGGGGGCTTTTACGAGCAGTACTTC
>TRBJ2-1|15|.|TRBV5-4|TRBD1
CASRQDRGTYNEQFF
TGTGCCAGCAGACAAGACAGGGGAACCTACAATGAGCAGTTCTTC
>TRBJ1-2|16|.|TRBV21-1|.
CASSKVTGSPTYGYTF
TGTGCCAGCAGCAAAGTTACAGGCTCCCCCACCTATGGCTACACCTTC
>TRBJ2-7|12|.|TRBV7-9|.
CASSSQAYEQYF
TGTGCCAGCAGCTCACAGGCCTACGAGCAGTACTTC
>TRBJ1-1|13|.|TRBV30|.
CAWSVQANTEAFF
TGTGCCTGGAGTGTCCAGGCGAACACTGAAGCTTTCTTT
>TRBJ2-3|14|few|TRBV6-1|.
CASSEGQGGDTQYF
TGTGCCAGCAGTGAAGGACAGGGAGGAGATACGCAGTATTTT
>TRBJ1-2|14|.|TRBV5-6|.
CASSSEPANYGYTF
TGTGCCAGCAGCTCGGAGCCAGCTAACTATGGCTACACCTTC
>TRBJ2-5|13|.|TRBV7-6|.
CASSKGLQETQYF
TGTGCCAGCAGCAAGGGACTGCAGGAGACCCAGTACTTC